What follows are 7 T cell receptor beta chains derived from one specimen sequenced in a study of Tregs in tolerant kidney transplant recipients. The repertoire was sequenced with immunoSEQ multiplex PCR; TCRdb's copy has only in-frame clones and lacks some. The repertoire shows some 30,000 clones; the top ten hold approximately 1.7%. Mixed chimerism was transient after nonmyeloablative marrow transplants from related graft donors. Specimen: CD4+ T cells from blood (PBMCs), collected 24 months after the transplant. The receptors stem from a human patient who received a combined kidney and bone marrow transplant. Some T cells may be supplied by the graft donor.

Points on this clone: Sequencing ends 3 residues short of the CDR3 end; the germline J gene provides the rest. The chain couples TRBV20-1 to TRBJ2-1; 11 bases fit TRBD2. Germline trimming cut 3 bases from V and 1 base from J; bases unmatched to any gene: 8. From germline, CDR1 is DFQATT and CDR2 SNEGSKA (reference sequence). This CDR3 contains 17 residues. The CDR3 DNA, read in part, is TGCAGTGCTAGTCGTAGCGGGGGGGAGCTATCCTACAATGAG. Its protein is CSASRSGGELSYNE. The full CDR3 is CSASRSGGELSYNEQFF.

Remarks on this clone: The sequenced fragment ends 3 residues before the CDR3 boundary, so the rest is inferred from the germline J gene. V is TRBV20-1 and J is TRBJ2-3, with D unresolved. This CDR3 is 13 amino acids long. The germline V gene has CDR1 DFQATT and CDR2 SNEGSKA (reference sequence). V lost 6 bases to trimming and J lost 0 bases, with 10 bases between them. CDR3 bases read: TGCAGTGCGACGACTCCTAGCACAGATACG. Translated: CSATTPSTDT. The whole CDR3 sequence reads CSATTPSTDTQYF.

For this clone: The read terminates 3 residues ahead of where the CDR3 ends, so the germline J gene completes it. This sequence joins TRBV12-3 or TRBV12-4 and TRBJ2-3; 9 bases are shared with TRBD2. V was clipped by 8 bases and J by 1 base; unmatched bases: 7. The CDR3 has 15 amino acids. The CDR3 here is CASVYRTSGTDTQYF. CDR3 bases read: TGTGCCAGCGTCTACCGGACTAGCGGCACAGATACG.

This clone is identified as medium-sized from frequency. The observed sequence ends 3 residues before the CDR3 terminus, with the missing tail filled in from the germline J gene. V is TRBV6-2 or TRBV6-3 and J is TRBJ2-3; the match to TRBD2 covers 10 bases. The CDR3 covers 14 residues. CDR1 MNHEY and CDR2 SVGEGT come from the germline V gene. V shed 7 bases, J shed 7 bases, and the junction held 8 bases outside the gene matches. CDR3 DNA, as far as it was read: TGTGCCAGCATCCCTAGCGGGAGAGGGTATACG. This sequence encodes CASIPSGRGYT. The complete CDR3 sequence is CASIPSGRGYTQYF.

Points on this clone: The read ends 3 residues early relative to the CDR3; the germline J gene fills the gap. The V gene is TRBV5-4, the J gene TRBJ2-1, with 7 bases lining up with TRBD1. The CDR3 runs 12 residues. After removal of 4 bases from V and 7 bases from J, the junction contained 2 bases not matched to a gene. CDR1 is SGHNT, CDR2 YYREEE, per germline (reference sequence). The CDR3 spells CASSKTGNEQFF. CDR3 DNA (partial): TGTGCCAGCAGCAAGACAGGGAATGAG.

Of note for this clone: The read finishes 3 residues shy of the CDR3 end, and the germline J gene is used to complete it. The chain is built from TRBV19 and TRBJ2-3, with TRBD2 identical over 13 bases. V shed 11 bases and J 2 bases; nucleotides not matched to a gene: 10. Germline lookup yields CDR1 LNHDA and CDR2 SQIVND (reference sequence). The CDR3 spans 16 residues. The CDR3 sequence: CASRTSGRIPTDTQYF. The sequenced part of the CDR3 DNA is TGTGCCTCCAGGACTAGCGGGAGAATCCCCACAGATACG. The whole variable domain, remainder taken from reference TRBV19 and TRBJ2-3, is DGGITQSPKYLFRKEGQNVTLSCEQNLNHDAMYWYRQDPGQGLRLIYYSQIVNDFQKGDIAEGYSVSREKKESFPLTVTSAQKNPTAFYLCASRTSGRIPTDTQYFGPGTRLTVL.

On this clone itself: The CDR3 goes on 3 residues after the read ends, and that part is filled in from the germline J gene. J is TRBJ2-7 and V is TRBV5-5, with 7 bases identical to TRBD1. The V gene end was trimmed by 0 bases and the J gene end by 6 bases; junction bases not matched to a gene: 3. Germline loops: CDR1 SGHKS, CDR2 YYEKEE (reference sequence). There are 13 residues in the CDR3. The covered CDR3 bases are TGTGCCAGCAGCTTGGGAGGGGGCTTCGAG. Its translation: CASSLGGGFE. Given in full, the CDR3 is CASSLGGGFEQYF.